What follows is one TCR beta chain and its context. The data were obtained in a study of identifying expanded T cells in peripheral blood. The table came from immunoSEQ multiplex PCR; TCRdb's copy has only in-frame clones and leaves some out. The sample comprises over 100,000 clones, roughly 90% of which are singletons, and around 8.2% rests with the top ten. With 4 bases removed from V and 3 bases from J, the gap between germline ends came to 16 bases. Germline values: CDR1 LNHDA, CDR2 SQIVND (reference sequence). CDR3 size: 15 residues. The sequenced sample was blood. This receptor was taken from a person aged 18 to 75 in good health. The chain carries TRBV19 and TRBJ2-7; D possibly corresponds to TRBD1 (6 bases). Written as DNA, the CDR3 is TGTGCCAGTAGTACGGCCTGGGACACTCTCTACGAGCAGTACTTC. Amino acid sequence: CASSTAWDTLYEQYF.